In its sample, the clone carrying this TCR beta chain was seen a few times. This CDR3 region has 20 residues. Trimming at V came to 4 bases and at J to 10 bases, leaving 24 bases not matched to a gene. CDR1 and CDR2 (germline): MNHEY, SMNVEV (reference sequence). Time point described: patch test 1, 2 weeks after DPC sensitization. Treatment: therapeutic diphenylcyclopropenone sensitization with weekly scalp DPC. The data are from a study of human T cells and chemical hapten exposure. TCRdb redid the calling of the RACE reads with MiXCR, one entry per CDR3 protein. The repertoire has 300,000 to 450,000 distinct CDR3 sequences, 4.8% of them found once; the top ten carry around 2%.

This sequence was found in a woman between 50 and 59 years old with alopecia areata. Some clones in this sample may be carry-over from other donors' samples. The chain couples TRBV27 to TRBJ2-1; 11 bases agree with TRBD2. The source was whole blood, collected in connection with sensitization to the hapten diphenylcyclopropenone (DPC). This chain's CDR3 is CASSSRTPPIGTSGLREQFF. The CDR3 bases are TGTGCCAGCAGTTCCCGGACACCCCCGATTGGGACTAGCGGTTTAAGGGAGCAGTTCTTC.